Below are 6 T cell receptor beta chains sequenced from a single sample in a study of post-analysis software for immune sequencing data. Each TCR beta cDNA library carried unique molecular identifiers. Using its own MiXCR run on the PCR reads, TCRdb lists one record per CDR3 protein. The sample records approximately 400,000 distinct CDR3 sequences, roughly 30% being singletons. Which antigens these TCRs recognize remains unknown. Points from the study as a whole: Patients used about 5 TRBV segments, including TRBV5-6, TRBV5-1 and TRBV20-1, more often than controls.

Sequences were obtained from blood. The receptors here all came from a girl aged 5-17 years with multiple sclerosis.

This clonotype was seen a handful of times. The rearrangement joins TRBV10-3 to TRBJ2-7; D may match TRBD1 or TRBD2 (5 bases each). The CDR3 sequence is 14 residues long. Trimming stripped 8 bases from V and 5 bases from J, with 19 bases between. Germline CDR1 and CDR2: ENHRY and SYGVKD. CDR3 loop: CAIGYRDAWDEQYF. The CDR3 coding sequence is TGTGCCATCGGATACCGGGACGCCTGGGACGAGCAGTACTTC.

This chain joins TRBV29-1 and TRBJ2-5; D remains ambiguous. This CDR3 comprises 13 residues. From germline, CDR1 is SQVTM and CDR2 ANQGSEA. CDR3 sequence (DNA): TGCGGATCTCCGGGCCCAAACTCTGAGACCCAGTACTTC. Protein product: CGSPGPNSETQYF.

This chain uses TRBV4-2 with TRBJ1-4; D gene ambiguous. The CDR3 extends over 15 amino acids. With 0 bases removed from V and 5 bases from J, the gap between germline ends came to 10 bases. The germline V gene has CDR1 LGHNA and CDR2 YNFKEQ. CDR3 coding DNA: TGTGCCAGCAGCCAAGAGGTTGATTTAAATGAAAAACTGTTTTTT. This translates into CASSQEVDLNEKLFF.

The V call is TRBV29-1, the J call TRBJ2-1, with D uncertain. The CDR3 contains 12 residues. Between the trimmed V and J ends, which lost 4 bases and 6 bases, there was a span of 10 bases. Germline V gene sequence: CDR1 SQVTM, CDR2 ANQGSEA. The CDR3 region is CSVGSTPNEQFF. The CDR3 DNA reads as TGCAGCGTTGGGTCGACTCCCAATGAGCAGTTCTTC.

This clonotype was detected only a few times. V gene TRBV3-1 combines with J gene TRBJ1-2; D is undetermined. Germline-derived CDR1 and CDR2 are LGHDT and YNNKEL (reference sequence). This CDR3 comprises 13 residues. The ends were cut back, 8 bases at V and 8 bases at J, with 18 bases in the middle. CDR3 sequence (DNA): TGTGCCAGCCGGGCCGTGTCCTCGGACGGCTACACCTTC. Its translation: CASRAVSSDGYTF.

This chain connects TRBV20-1 to TRBJ2-5, with D unclear. The germline V gene encodes CDR1 DFQATT and CDR2 SNEGSKA (reference sequence). CDR3 length equals 12 residues. V gave up 3 bases and J gave up 5 bases, with 10 bases separating them. CDR3 loop: CSARPGTETQYF. The CDR3 DNA sequence: TGCAGTGCTAGGCCGGGCACGGAGACCCAGTACTTC.